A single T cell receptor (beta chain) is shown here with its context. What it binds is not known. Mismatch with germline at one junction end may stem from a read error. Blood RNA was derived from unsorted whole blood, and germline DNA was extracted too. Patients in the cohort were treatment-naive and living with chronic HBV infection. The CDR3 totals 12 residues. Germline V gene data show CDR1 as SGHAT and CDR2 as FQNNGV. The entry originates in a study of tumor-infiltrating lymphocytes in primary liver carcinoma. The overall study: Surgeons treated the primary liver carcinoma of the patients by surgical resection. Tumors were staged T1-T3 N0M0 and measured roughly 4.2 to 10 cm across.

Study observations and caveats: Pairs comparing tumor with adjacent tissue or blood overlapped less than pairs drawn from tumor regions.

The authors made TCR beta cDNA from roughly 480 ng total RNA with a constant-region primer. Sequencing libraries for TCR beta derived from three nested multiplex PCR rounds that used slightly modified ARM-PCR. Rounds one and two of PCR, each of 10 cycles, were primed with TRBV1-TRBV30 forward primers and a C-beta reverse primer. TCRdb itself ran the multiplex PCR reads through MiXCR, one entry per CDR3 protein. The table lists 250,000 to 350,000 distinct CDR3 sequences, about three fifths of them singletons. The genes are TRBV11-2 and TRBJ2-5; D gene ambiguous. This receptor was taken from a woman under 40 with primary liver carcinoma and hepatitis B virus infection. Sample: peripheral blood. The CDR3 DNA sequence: TGTGTCAGCAGCTCAGTTCGGGAGACCCAGTACTTC. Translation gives CVSSSVRETQYF. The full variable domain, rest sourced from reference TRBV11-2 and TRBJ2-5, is EAGVAQSPRYKIIEKRQSVAFWCNPISGHATLYWYQQILGQGPKLLIQFQNNGVVDDSQLPKDRFSAERLKGVDSTLKIQPAKLEDSAVYLCVSSSVRETQYFGPGTRLLVL.